The 11 T cell receptor beta chains reported below all come from one sample, sequenced in a study of T cell repertoires in cytomegalovirus infection. One entry per CDR3 protein, called by TCRdb with MiXCR from the reads. Among about 530,000 distinct CDR3 sequences listed, 26% were seen once. The sequenced sample consisted of PBMCs. These receptors came from a human donor in good health (CMV status not recorded). Some clones in this sample may be carry-over from other donors' samples.

This clonotype has at least ten counts. The CDR3 DNA is TGTGCCAGCAGCTTAGCTTTGGGGGGAAACAGGGAGCGTACGCAGTATTTT. Its translation is CASSLALGGNRERTQYF. The chain recombines TRBV7-2 with TRBJ2-3; D assignment may be TRBD1 or TRBD2 (6 bases each). V lost 0 bases, J lost 8 bases, and 21 bases lay in between. This CDR3 contains 17 residues. Germline values: CDR1 SGHTA, CDR2 FQGNSA.

CDR3 sequence: CASNPIGGSVGYTF. The CDR3 DNA reads TGTGCCAGTAACCCGATCGGGGGTAGCGTTGGCTACACCTTC. The chain carries TRBV19 and TRBJ1-2; tentatively, D is TRBD1 (5 bases). The V end lost 7 bases, the J end lost 7 bases, and 19 bases lay between the germline ends. Germline CDR1 is LNHDA and CDR2 is SQIVND (reference sequence). This CDR3 is built from 14 residues.

This chain links TRBV7-2 with TRBJ2-2, with TRBD1 identical over 8 bases. Germline CDR1 is SGHTA and CDR2 is FQGNSA. The CDR3 totals 15 residues. V shed 5 bases and J 4 bases; nucleotides not matched to a gene: 6. The DNA for the CDR3 is TGTGCCAGCAGCCCCACAGGGGGGACCACCGGGGAGCTGTTTTTT. Translation: CASSPTGGTTGELFF. The full variable domain, with the rest looked up from reference TRBV7-2 and TRBJ2-2, is GAGVSQSPSNKVTEKGKDVELRCDPISGHTALYWYRQSLGQGLEFLIYFQGNSAPDKSGLPSDRFSAERTGGSVSTLTIQRTQQEDSAVYLCASSPTGGTTGELFFGEGSRLTVL.

At least ten counts were recorded for this clonotype. The V and J genes are TRBV7-2 and TRBJ1-2; D gene unclear. The germline V gene encodes CDR1 SGHTA and CDR2 FQGNSA. The CDR3 loop spans 12 amino acids. V was cut by 5 bases and J by 8 bases, with 12 bases left in between. The CDR3 protein is CASSQGRRGYTF. The CDR3 nucleotides are TGTGCCAGCAGCCAAGGACGGCGCGGCTACACCTTC.

This clonotype showed up just a few times. V usage is TRBV2 and J usage is TRBJ1-1, with D unclear. This CDR3 region has 12 residues. CDR1 and CDR2 from the germline V gene are SNHLY and FYNNEI. The CDR3 loop is CAEHSGNTEAFF. The CDR3 DNA follows: TGTGCAGAGCACTCCGGGAACACTGAAGCTTTCTTT.

This clonotype has a count of ten or more. The chain uses TRBV7-8 and TRBJ1-1; D remains ambiguous. V was trimmed by 1 base and J by 7 bases, leaving 10 bases between them. Germline V CDR1 and CDR2: SGHVS, FQNEAQ. The CDR3 covers 13 residues. DNA of the CDR3: TGTGCCAGCAGCTTAGAGTCAGTCATTGAAGCTTTCTTT. Its translation is CASSLESVIEAFF.

The chain combines TRBV6-2 or TRBV6-3 with TRBJ1-2; TRBD1 is a possible D gene (5 bases). The CDR3 sequence is 15 residues long. The V gene's germline CDR1 is MNHEY and CDR2 SVGEGT. Trimming removed 6 bases from V and 5 bases from J, with 19 bases in between. This CDR3 reads CASSQTVDRTYGYTF. CDR3 nucleotide sequence: TGTGCCAGCAGCCAAACCGTCGACAGAACGTATGGCTACACCTTC.

This clonotype was detected a few times. The chain uses TRBV11-2 and TRBJ1-2; D is unclear. CDR3 size: 15 residues. Trimming took off 0 bases at V and 0 bases at J, with 8 bases between the two ends. From germline, CDR1 is SGHAT and CDR2 FQNNGV. The CDR3 reads CASSLEGNTNYGYTF. In DNA, the CDR3 is TGTGCCAGCAGCTTAGAAGGGAATACTAACTATGGCTACACCTTC.

This clonotype was found a few times. The CDR3 sequence: CASSLAGPETQYF. For the CDR3, the DNA is TGTGCCAGCAGCTTAGCGGGCCCTGAGACCCAGTACTTC. The chain carries TRBV7-9 and TRBJ2-5; D uncertain. Germline V gene lookup returns CDR1 SEHNR and CDR2 FQNEAQ (reference sequence). The CDR3 runs 13 residues. V was clipped by 0 bases and J by 5 bases, with 7 bases between them. Filled out from reference TRBV7-9 and TRBJ2-5, the complete variable domain reads DTGVSQNPRHKITKRGQNVTFRCDPISEHNRLYWYRQTLGQGPEFLTYFQNEAQLEKSRLLSDRFSAERPKGSFSTLEIQRTEQGDSAMYLCASSLAGPETQYFGPGTRLLVL.

With regard to this clonotype: A read error may produce the germline difference seen at one junction end. J is TRBJ2-7 and V is TRBV27, with a tentative D call TRBD2 (6 bases). The CDR3 consists of 14 residues. Germline-derived CDR1 and CDR2 are MNHEY and SMNVEV (reference sequence). The CDR3 bases are TGTGCCAGCAGTTTAGGGGCTAGCGCCTACGAGCGGTACTTC. It encodes CASSLGASAYERYF.

The table lists this clonotype with a few counts. V gene TRBV28 combines with J gene TRBJ1-2; TRBD1 agrees at 9 bases. Germline CDR1 reads MDHEN; CDR2 reads SYDVKM. The CDR3 is made up of 15 amino acids. After removal of 8 bases from V and 5 bases from J, the junction contained 12 bases not matched to a gene. The CDR3 coding sequence is TGTGCCAGCCAGCCAGACAGGGGGTCTGAATATGGCTACACCTTC. Amino acid sequence: CASQPDRGSEYGYTF.